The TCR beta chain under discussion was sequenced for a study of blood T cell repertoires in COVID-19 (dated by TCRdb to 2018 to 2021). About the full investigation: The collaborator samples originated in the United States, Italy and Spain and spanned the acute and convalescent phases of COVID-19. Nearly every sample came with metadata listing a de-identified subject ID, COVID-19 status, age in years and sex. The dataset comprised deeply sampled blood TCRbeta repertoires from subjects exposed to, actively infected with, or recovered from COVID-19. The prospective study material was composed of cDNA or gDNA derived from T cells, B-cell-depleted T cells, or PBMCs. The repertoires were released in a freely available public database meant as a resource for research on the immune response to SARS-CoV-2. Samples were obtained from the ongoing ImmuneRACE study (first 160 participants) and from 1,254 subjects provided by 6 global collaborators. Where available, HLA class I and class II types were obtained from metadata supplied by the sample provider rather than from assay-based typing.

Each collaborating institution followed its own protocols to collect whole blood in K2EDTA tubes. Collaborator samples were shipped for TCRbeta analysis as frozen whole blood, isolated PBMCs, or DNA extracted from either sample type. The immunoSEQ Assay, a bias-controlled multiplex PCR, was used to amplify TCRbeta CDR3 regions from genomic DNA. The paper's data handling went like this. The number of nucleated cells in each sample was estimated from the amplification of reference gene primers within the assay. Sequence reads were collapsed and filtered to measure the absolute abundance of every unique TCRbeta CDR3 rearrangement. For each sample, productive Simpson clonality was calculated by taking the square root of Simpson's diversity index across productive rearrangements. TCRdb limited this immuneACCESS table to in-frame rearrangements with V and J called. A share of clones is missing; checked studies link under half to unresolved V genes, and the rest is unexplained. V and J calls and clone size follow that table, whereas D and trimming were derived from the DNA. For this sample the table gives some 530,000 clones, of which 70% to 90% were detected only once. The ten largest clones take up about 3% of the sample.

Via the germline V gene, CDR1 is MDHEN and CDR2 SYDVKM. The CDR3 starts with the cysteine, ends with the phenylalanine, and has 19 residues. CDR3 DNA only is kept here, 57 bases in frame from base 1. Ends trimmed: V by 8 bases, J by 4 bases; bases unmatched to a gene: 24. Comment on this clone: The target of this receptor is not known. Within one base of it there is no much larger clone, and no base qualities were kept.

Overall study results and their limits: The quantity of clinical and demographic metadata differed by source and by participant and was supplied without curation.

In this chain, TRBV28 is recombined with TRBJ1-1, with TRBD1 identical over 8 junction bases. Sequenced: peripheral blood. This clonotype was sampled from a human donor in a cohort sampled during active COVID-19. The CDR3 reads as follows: CASPETGGKGASGRTEAFF. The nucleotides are TGTGCCAGCCCGGAAACAGGGGGAAAGGGAGCTTCCGGGCGCACTGAAGCTTTCTTT.